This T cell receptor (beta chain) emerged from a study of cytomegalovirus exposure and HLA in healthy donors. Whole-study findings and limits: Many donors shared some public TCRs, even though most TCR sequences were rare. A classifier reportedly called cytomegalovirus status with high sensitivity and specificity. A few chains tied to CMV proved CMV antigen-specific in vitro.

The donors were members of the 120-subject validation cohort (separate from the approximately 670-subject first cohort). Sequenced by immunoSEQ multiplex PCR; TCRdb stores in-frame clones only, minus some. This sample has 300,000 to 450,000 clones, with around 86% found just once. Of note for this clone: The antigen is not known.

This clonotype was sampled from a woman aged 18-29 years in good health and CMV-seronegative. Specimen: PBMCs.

CDR3 protein: CSVHGVSSYEQYF. CDR3 bases: TGCAGCGTTCATGGAGTTAGCTCCTACGAGCAGTACTTC. The rearrangement links TRBV29-1 to TRBJ2-7, with D unresolved. Trimming took off 5 bases at V and 0 bases at J, with 11 bases between the two ends. The CDR3 is 13 residues long. Looked up from germline, CDR1 is SQVTM and CDR2 is ANQGSEA.